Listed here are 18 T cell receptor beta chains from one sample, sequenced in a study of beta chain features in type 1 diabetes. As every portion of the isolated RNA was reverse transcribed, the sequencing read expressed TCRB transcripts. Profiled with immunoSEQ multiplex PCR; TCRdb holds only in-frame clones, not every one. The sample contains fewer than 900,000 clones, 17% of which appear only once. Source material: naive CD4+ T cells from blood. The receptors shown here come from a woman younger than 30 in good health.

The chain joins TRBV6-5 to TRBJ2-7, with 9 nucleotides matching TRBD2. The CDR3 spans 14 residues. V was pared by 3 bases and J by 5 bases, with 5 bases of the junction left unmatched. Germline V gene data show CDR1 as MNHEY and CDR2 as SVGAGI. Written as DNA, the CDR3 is TGTGCCAGCAGTTATGCTAGCGGGACAAACGAGCAGTACTTC. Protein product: CASSYASGTNEQYF.

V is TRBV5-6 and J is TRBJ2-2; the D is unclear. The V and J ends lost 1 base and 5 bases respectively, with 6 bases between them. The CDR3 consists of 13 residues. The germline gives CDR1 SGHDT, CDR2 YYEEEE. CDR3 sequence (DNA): TGTGCCAGCAGCTTGAGCCGGACCGGGGAGCTGTTTTTT. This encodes CASSLSRTGELFF.

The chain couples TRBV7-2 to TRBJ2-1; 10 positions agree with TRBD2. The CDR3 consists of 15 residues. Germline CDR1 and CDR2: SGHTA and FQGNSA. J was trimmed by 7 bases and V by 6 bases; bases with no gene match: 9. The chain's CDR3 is CASSNLAGARNEQFF. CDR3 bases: TGTGCCAGCAGTAACCTAGCGGGAGCGCGAAATGAGCAGTTCTTC.

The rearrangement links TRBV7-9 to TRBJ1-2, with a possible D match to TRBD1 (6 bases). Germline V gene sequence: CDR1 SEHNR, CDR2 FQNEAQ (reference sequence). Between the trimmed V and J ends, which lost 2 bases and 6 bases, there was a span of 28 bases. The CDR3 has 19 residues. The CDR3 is CASSLTRGTFIFGVNGYTF. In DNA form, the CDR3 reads TGTGCCAGCAGCTTAACTCGCGGGACATTTATTTTTGGAGTGAATGGCTACACCTTC. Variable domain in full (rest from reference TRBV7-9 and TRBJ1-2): DTGVSQNPRHKITKRGQNVTFRCDPISEHNRLYWYRQTLGQGPEFLTYFQNEAQLEKSRLLSDRFSAERPKGSFSTLEIQRTEQGDSAMYLCASSLTRGTFIFGVNGYTFGSGTRLTVV.

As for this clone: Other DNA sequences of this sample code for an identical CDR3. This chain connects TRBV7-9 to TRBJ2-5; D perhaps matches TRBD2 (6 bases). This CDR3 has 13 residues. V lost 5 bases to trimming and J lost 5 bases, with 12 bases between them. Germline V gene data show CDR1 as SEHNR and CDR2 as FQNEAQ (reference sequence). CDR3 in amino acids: CASSAAGGETQYF. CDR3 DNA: TGTGCCAGCAGCGCCGCTGGAGGGGAGACCCAGTACTTC.

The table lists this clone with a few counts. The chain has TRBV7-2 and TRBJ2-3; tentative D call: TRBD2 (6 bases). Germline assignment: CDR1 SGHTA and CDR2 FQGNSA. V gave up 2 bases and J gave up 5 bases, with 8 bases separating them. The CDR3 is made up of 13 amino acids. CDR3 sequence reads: CASSLFSGDTQYF. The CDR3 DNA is TGTGCCAGCAGCTTATTTAGCGGAGATACGCAGTATTTT.

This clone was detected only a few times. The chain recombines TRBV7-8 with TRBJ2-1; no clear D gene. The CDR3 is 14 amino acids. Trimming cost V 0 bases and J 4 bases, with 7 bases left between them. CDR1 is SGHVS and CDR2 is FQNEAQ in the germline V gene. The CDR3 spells CASSLAGWYNEQFF. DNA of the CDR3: TGTGCCAGCAGCTTAGCTGGCTGGTACAATGAGCAGTTCTTC.

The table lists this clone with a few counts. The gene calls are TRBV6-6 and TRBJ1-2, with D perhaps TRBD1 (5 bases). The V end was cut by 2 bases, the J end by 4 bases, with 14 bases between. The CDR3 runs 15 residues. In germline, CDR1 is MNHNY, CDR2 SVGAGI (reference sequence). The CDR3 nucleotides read TGTGCCAGCAGTTACCGGGGCGGAACTAGCTATGGCTACACCTTC. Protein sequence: CASSYRGGTSYGYTF.

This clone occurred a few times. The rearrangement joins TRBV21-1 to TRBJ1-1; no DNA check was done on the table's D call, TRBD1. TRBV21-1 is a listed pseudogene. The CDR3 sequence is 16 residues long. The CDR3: CASSHLRGQMNTEAFF. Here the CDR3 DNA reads TGTGCCAGCAGCCACCTGAGGGGACAGATGAACACTGAAGCTTTCTTT.

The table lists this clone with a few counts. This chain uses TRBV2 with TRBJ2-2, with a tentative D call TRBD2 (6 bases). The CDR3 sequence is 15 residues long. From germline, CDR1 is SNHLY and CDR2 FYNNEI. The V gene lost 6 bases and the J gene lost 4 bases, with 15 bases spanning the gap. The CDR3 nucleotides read TGTGCCAGCAGGGGACTTGCTAGCGCCACCGGGGAGCTGTTTTTT. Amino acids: CASRGLASATGELFF.

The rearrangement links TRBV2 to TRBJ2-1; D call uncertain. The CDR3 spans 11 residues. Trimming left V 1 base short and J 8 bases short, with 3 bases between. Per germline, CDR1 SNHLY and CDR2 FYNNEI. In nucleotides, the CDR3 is TGTGCCAGCAGTGAAGTAGATGAGCAGTTCTTC. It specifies CASSEVDEQFF. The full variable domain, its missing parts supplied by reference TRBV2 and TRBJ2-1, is EPEVTQTPSHQVTQMGQEVILRCVPISNHLYFYWYRQILGQKVEFLVSFYNNEISEKSEIFDDQFSVERPDGSNFTLKIRSTKLEDSAMYFCASSEVDEQFFGPGTRLTVL.

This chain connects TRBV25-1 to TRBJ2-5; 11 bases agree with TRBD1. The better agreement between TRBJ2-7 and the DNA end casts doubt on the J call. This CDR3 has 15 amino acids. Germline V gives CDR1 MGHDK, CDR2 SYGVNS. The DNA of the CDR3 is TGTGCCAGCACCGGGGGCGGGACAGGGGGCTACGAGCAGTACTTC. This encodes CASTGGGTGGYEQYF.

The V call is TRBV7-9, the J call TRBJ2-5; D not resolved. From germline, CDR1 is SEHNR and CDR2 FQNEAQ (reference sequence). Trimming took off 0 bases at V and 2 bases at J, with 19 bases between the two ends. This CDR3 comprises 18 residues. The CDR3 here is CASSLARFGGVQQETQYF. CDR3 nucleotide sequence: TGTGCCAGCAGCTTAGCGCGATTCGGTGGGGTTCAGCAAGAGACCCAGTACTTC.

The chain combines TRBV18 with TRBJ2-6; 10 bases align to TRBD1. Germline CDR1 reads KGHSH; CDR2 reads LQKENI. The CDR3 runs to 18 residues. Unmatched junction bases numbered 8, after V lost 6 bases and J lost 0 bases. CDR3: CASSLTGGDSSGANVLTF. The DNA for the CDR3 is TGTGCCAGCTCCCTGACAGGGGGCGATAGCTCTGGGGCCAACGTCCTGACTTTC.

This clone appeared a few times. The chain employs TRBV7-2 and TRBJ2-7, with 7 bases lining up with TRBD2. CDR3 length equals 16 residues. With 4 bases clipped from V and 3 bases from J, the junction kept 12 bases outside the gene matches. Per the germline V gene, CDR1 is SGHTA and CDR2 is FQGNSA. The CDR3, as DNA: TGTGCCAGCAGCTCGAGTCCCGGGACTACCAGCTACGAGCAGTACTTC. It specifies CASSSSPGTTSYEQYF. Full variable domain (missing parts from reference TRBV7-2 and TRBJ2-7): GAGVSQSPSNKVTEKGKDVELRCDPISGHTALYWYRQSLGQGLEFLIYFQGNSAPDKSGLPSDRFSAERTGGSVSTLTIQRTQQEDSAVYLCASSSSPGTTSYEQYFGPGTRLTVT.

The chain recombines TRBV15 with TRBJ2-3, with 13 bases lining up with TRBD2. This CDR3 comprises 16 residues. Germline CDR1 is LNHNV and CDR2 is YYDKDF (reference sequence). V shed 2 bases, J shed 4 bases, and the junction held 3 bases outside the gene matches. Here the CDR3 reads CATSRLLAGGADTQYF. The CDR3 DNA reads TGTGCCACCAGCAGACTACTAGCGGGAGGGGCAGATACGCAGTATTTT. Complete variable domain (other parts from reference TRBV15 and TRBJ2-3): DAMVIQNPRYQVTQFGKPVTLSCSQTLNHNVMYWYQQKSSQAPKLLFHYYDKDFNNEADTPDNFQSRRPNTSFCFLDIRSPGLGDTAMYLCATSRLLAGGADTQYFGPGTRLTVL.

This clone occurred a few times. The DNA of the CDR3 is TGTGCCAGCTACGAGAAGTACTCTGGAAACACCATATATTTT. This translates into CASYEKYSGNTIYF. V usage is TRBV28 and J usage is TRBJ1-3; no clear D gene. CDR1 is MDHEN and CDR2 is SYDVKM in the germline V gene. V shed 8 bases and J shed 0 bases, with 11 bases lying between them. The CDR3 length is 14 residues.

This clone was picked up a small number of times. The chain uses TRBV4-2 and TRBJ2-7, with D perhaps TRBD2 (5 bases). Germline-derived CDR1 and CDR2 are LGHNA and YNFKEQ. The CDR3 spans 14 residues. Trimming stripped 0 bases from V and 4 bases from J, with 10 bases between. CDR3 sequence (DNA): TGTGCCAGCAGCCAAGAGGCTAGCTCGTACGAGCAGTACTTC. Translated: CASSQEASSYEQYF.